Here is one TCR beta chain with its context. Its antigen is not identified. The treatment denotes: around 19 received Ad26.COV2.S at low or high dose, single or two shots; roughly 5 received placebo; per-sample allocation not given. Samples were taken on day 63 after the first vaccine or placebo injection. Deletions cut 3 bases from V and 8 bases from J, with 5 bases between. The CDR3 has 11 amino acids. The data originate from a study of Ad26.COV2.S vaccination and SARS-CoV-2 variants. Some clones are missing from TCRdb's copy, which holds only in-frame ones; the method was immunoSEQ multiplex PCR. Here the sample spans roughly 250,000 clones, 87% being singletons. Study conclusions and caveats: Estimates derived from TCR breadth and depth analyses may have underestimated total T cell responses.

The receptor's source is a person between 18 and 65 years old who received the Ad26.COV2.S COVID-19 vaccine or a placebo. J is TRBJ2-1 and V is TRBV12-3 or TRBV12-4; D is unresolved. This specimen consisted of peripheral blood, obtained in a trial of Ad26.COV2.S vaccine versus placebo. The CDR3, as DNA: TGTGCCAGCAGTTTTAACGATGAGCAGTTCTTC. Amino acid sequence: CASSFNDEQFF.